Reported below is one TCR beta chain. This specimen belongs to a study of blood T cell repertoires in COVID-19. For the study at large: Sites across the United States, Italy and Spain contributed samples from acute and convalescent COVID-19. PBMCs, B-cell-depleted T cells, or T cells provided the cDNA or gDNA that made up the material.

Here immunoSEQ multiplex PCR was the method, and the copy in TCRdb shows in-frame clones only, minus some. The repertoire holds around 88,000 clones, with 90% as singletons. Between the trimmed V and J ends, which lost 5 bases and 1 base, there was a span of 21 bases. CDR3 length: 18 amino acids. Per the germline V gene, CDR1 is LGHNA and CDR2 is YSLEER. The chain uses TRBV4-3 and TRBJ2-1; a possible D gene is TRBD2 (5 bases). Sequencing used peripheral blood. This sequence originates from a man aged 60-69 years with acute or convalescent COVID-19. CDR3 loop: CASSSARPPLASYNEQFF. The CDR3 nucleotides are TGCGCCAGCAGCTCGGCCCGGCCCCCCCTAGCTTCCTACAATGAGCAGTTCTTC.